This entry lists 30 T cell receptor beta chains sequenced from one sample in a study of T-cell reconstitution after alpha-beta-depleted transplantation in children. Preparing the TCRbeta library involved the use of unique molecular identifiers. TCRdb called the PCR reads again in MiXCR, with one record for every CDR3 protein. This table holds some 240,000 distinct CDR3 sequences, about 8.8% found once. The source was PBMCs from the stem cell graft donor, collected from the stem cell graft. The origin of the receptors is a human donor who donated a stem cell graft to a child with SCID.

The table lists this clonotype with many counts. The chain joins TRBV20-1 to TRBJ1-1, with 7 nucleotides matching TRBD1. J lost 8 bases, V lost 0 bases, and 9 bases had no gene match. There are 14 residues in the CDR3. The germline CDR1 and CDR2 sequences are DFQATT and SNEGSKA (reference sequence). CDR3 sequence: CSARETGRDREAFF. For the CDR3, the DNA is TGCAGTGCTAGAGAGACAGGGAGGGACCGCGAAGCTTTCTTT.

This clonotype was counted only a few times. V usage is TRBV7-6 and J usage is TRBJ1-6, with D unclear. This CDR3 region has 14 residues. Trimming removed 3 bases from V and 8 bases from J, with 11 bases in between. Germline V gene lookup returns CDR1 SGHVS and CDR2 FNYEAQ. The CDR3 nucleotides are TGTGCCAGCAGCTTGGAGGGATTCGATTCACCCCTCCACTTT. Translated: CASSLEGFDSPLHF.

The sample holds many counts of this clonotype. V usage is TRBV20-1 and J usage is TRBJ1-2; 8 bases align to TRBD1. The CDR3 covers 15 residues. With 5 bases clipped from V and 4 bases from J, the junction kept 12 bases outside the gene matches. Germline CDR1 is DFQATT and CDR2 is SNEGSKA (reference sequence). The CDR3 bases are TGCAGTGCTTTCCCGGGACAGGCAATACTCTATGGCTACACCTTC. It translates to CSAFPGQAILYGYTF.

Many counts were recorded for this clonotype. The chain joins TRBV10-2 to TRBJ1-1; D remains ambiguous. The germline CDR1 and CDR2 sequences are WSHSY and SAAADI. Deletions cut 4 bases from V and 2 bases from J, with 11 bases between. This CDR3 is built from 14 residues. The CDR3 sequence: CASSAAMRNTEAFF. The CDR3 DNA reads as TGCGCCAGCAGTGCCGCGATGAGAAACACTGAAGCTTTCTTT.

This clonotype was counted ten times or more. The chain couples TRBV25-1 to TRBJ1-5, with unresolved D. V lost 1 base and J 4 bases, leaving 8 bases between the germline ends. Per the germline V gene, CDR1 is MGHDK and CDR2 is SYGVNS. This CDR3 is 14 amino acids long. The CDR3, as DNA: TGTGCCAGCAGTGAATTGGGAGGGAATCAGCCCCAGCATTTT. It yields the protein CASSELGGNQPQHF.

This clonotype was seen at least ten times. This rearrangement joins TRBV4-1 to TRBJ1-1; maybe TRBD1 (6 bases). Per germline, CDR1 MGHRA and CDR2 YSYEKL. With 0 bases removed from V and 7 bases from J, the gap between germline ends came to 15 bases. The CDR3 runs 15 residues. The CDR3 region is CASSQDPTFRGEAFF. The CDR3 DNA sequence: TGCGCCAGCAGCCAAGACCCGACATTCAGGGGTGAAGCTTTCTTT.

This clonotype was counted at least ten times. J is TRBJ1-1 and V is TRBV27; D not resolved. CDR1 MNHEY and CDR2 SMNVEV come from the germline V gene (reference sequence). The CDR3 is 16 amino acids. Trimming pared 8 bases from V and 0 bases from J, leaving 19 bases between. CDR3 sequence (DNA): TGTGCCAGCCAGAAATTCTTCCGAGGGTTGAACACTGAAGCTTTCTTT. It codes for CASQKFFRGLNTEAFF.

This clonotype has a count of ten or more. V gene TRBV7-7 combines with J gene TRBJ2-1; the D is unclear. This CDR3 has 14 residues. Germline V gene lookup returns CDR1 SSHAT and CDR2 FNYEAQ (reference sequence). V was pared by 3 bases and J by 6 bases, with 12 bases between. The CDR3: CASSLGRQGNEQFF. The CDR3 DNA follows: TGTGCCAGCAGCTTGGGCAGGCAAGGCAATGAGCAGTTCTTC.

In its sample, this clonotype was seen many times. The V call is TRBV5-1, the J call TRBJ2-1; D not certain. V was pared by 5 bases and J by 8 bases, with 8 bases between. Germline values: CDR1 SGHRS, CDR2 YFSETQ. The CDR3 is 11 residues long. The CDR3 DNA reads as TGCGCCAGCAGGGAGTTGCATGAGCAGTTCTTC. Protein sequence: CASRELHEQFF.

This clonotype was counted at least ten times. V is TRBV5-1 and J is TRBJ2-7, with D possibly TRBD2 on 5 matching bases. The CDR3 totals 12 residues. V was cut by 1 base and J by 6 bases, with 8 bases left in between. Germline assignment: CDR1 SGHRS and CDR2 YFSETQ. The CDR3 DNA reads as TGCGCCAGCAGCTTGCCCGAGGGCGAGCAGTACTTC. Its translation: CASSLPEGEQYF. Supplemented by reference TRBV5-1 and TRBJ2-7, the full variable domain reads KAGVTQTPRYLIKTRGQQVTLSCSPISGHRSVSWYQQTPGQGLQFLFEYFSETQRNKGNFPGRFSGRQFSNSRSEMNVSTLELGDSALYLCASSLPEGEQYFGPGTRLTVT.

The table lists this clonotype with many counts. V is TRBV7-9 and J is TRBJ1-6; D ambiguous. Germline lookup yields CDR1 SEHNR and CDR2 FQNEAQ (reference sequence). The CDR3 sequence is 15 residues long. The V gene lost 5 bases and the J gene lost 3 bases, with 11 bases spanning the gap. The CDR3 region is CASSLESGYNSPLHF. The CDR3 coding sequence is TGTGCCAGCAGCCTAGAGAGCGGCTATAATTCACCCCTCCACTTT.

This clonotype has more than one count but fewer than ten. V and J are TRBV20-1 and TRBJ2-7, with D possibly being TRBD1 or TRBD2 (5 bases each). V lost 2 bases and J 5 bases, leaving 16 bases between the germline ends. Germline assignment: CDR1 DFQATT and CDR2 SNEGSKA (reference sequence). CDR3 size: 14 residues. The CDR3 is CSARPGRDPNEQYF. CDR3 bases: TGCAGTGCTAGACCAGGACGGGACCCTAACGAGCAGTACTTC.

This clonotype was detected ten times or more. The chain joins TRBV6-5 to TRBJ1-2; 7 positions agree with TRBD1. Trimming took 4 bases from V and 7 from J; bases not matched to a gene: 9. This CDR3 has 14 residues. Looked up from germline, CDR1 is MNHEY and CDR2 is SVGAGI. CDR3 amino acids: CASSSQGGAGGYTF. As DNA, the CDR3 is TGTGCCAGCAGTTCCCAGGGGGGCGCGGGTGGCTACACCTTC.

This clonotype came up many times. The rearrangement links TRBV4-3 to TRBJ1-4; possible D gene TRBD1, 6 bases. Trimming removed 0 bases from V and 7 bases from J, with 15 bases in between. The length of the CDR3 is 16 residues. CDR1 is LGHNA, CDR2 YSLEER, per germline. CDR3 protein: CASSQDPTGGREKLFF. In DNA, the CDR3 is TGCGCCAGCAGCCAAGACCCGACAGGAGGGCGTGAAAAACTGTTTTTT.

Many counts were recorded for this clonotype. The CDR3 DNA follows: TGTGCCAGCACCGGAGGGACAGGGTATCGGAACATTCAGTACTTC. It encodes CASTGGTGYRNIQYF. The J gene is TRBJ2-4, the V gene TRBV12-3 or TRBV12-4; 9 nucleotides align to TRBD1. This CDR3 has 15 residues. V was pared by 7 bases and J by 7 bases, with 11 bases of the junction left unmatched.

This clonotype came up many times. The chain uses TRBV7-2 and TRBJ2-3; D may match TRBD1 or TRBD2 (5 bases each). Per germline, CDR1 SGHTA and CDR2 FQGNSA. Trimming removed 5 bases from V and 2 bases from J, with 20 bases in between. This CDR3 has 17 amino acids. CDR3 bases: TGTGCCAGCAGCCCAGGATGGGGAATGGGGGACACAGATACGCAGTATTTT. Translated: CASSPGWGMGDTDTQYF.

This clonotype has at least ten counts. The chain combines TRBV2 with TRBJ1-4; 9 bases are a match to TRBD1. Losses at the gene ends were 0 bases for V and 5 bases for J; bases not matched to a gene: 7. Germline V lookup: CDR1 SNHLY, CDR2 FYNNEI. CDR3 size: 17 residues. The CDR3 loop reads CASSEAGTGFENEKLFF. CDR3 coding DNA: TGTGCCAGCAGTGAAGCCGGGACAGGGTTTGAGAATGAAAAACTGTTTTTT.

DNA of the CDR3: TGTGCCAGCAGGGGAGGTGGCTACACCTTC. Residues: CASRGGGYTF. The V and J genes are TRBV21-1 and TRBJ1-2. TRBV21-1 is shown as a pseudogene. The CDR3 contains 10 residues.

This clonotype was observed many times. V usage is TRBV5-1 and J usage is TRBJ2-2; weak D call: TRBD1 (6 bases). The V and J ends lost 3 bases and 4 bases respectively, with 13 bases between them. The CDR3 contains 15 residues. The germline CDR1 and CDR2 sequences are SGHRS and YFSETQ. CDR3 amino acids: CASSSTTGPTGELFF. DNA of the CDR3: TGCGCCAGCAGCTCTACCACAGGGCCCACCGGGGAGCTGTTTTTT.

This clonotype showed up many times. V gene TRBV27 combines with J gene TRBJ1-4, with D perhaps TRBD1 (6 bases). V was trimmed by 3 bases and J by 8 bases, leaving 16 bases between them. This CDR3 contains 15 residues. Germline CDR1 MNHEY, CDR2 SMNVEV (reference sequence). The CDR3 bases are TGTGCCAGCAGTTTTATCACGAGGGGGAGAGAAAAACTGTTTTTT. Protein: CASSFITRGREKLFF. Supplemented by reference TRBV27 and TRBJ1-4, the full variable domain reads EAQVTQNPRYLITVTGKKLTVTCSQNMNHEYMSWYRQDPGLGLRQIYYSMNVEVTDKGDVPEGYKVSRKEKRNFPLILESPSPNQTSLYFCASSFITRGREKLFFGSGTQLSVL.

At least ten counts were recorded for this clonotype. This rearrangement joins TRBV12-3 or TRBV12-4 to TRBJ2-2, with 7 bases that match TRBD1. With 7 bases clipped from V and 7 bases from J, the junction kept 9 bases outside the gene matches. The CDR3 runs 14 residues. CDR3 sequence (DNA): TGTGCCAGCACCTTCCAGACAGGGATCGGGGAGCTGTTTTTT. It specifies CASTFQTGIGELFF.

This clonotype was seen many times. The V and J genes are TRBV7-2 and TRBJ1-2; D is ambiguous. V was pared by 6 bases and J by 3 bases, with 17 bases between. Germline V gives CDR1 SGHTA, CDR2 FQGNSA. The CDR3 has 15 residues. CDR3 amino acids: CASSEFGGWDYGYTF. The CDR3 nucleotides read TGTGCCAGCAGTGAGTTTGGAGGCTGGGACTATGGCTACACCTTC.

This sequence joins TRBV29-1 and TRBJ1-1; D possibly corresponds to TRBD1 (5 bases). The CDR3 has 13 amino acids. Germline assignment: CDR1 SQVTM and CDR2 ANQGSEA. V was shortened by 7 bases and J by 0 bases, with 12 bases between the two germline ends. The DNA of the CDR3 is TGCAGCGCCTTCCGGGGGATGAACACTGAAGCTTTCTTT. This gives the protein CSAFRGMNTEAFF.

In its sample, this clonotype was seen many times. The V gene is TRBV5-1, the J gene TRBJ2-7; the match to TRBD1 covers 10 bases. This CDR3 spans 15 amino acids. J gave up 3 bases and V 4 bases, and 7 bases lay outside the gene matches. Germline CDR1 SGHRS, CDR2 YFSETQ. CDR3 nucleotides: TGCGCCAGCAGCCCTGGGACAGGGGTTATCTACGAGCAGTACTTC. Translation gives CASSPGTGVIYEQYF.

Many counts were recorded for this clonotype. CDR3 region: CASSLGQTLHTEAFF. CDR3 sequence (DNA): TGTGCCAGCAGCTTGGGGCAGACCCTACACACTGAAGCTTTCTTT. The V call is TRBV7-9, the J call TRBJ1-1; D possibly corresponds to TRBD1 (5 bases). Deletions cut 3 bases from V and 3 bases from J, with 14 bases between. The CDR3 sequence is 15 residues long. Germline CDR1 and CDR2: SEHNR and FQNEAQ (reference sequence).

This clonotype has at least ten counts. The rearrangement links TRBV2 to TRBJ1-6; D is undetermined. V lost 4 bases, J lost 10 bases, and 14 bases lay in between. The CDR3 has 14 residues. Germline values: CDR1 SNHLY, CDR2 FYNNEI. The DNA for the CDR3 is TGTGCCAGCAGTGCGTTAGCGGAGGAATCACCCCTCCACTTT. Encoded protein: CASSALAEESPLHF.

This clonotype was seen repeatedly, ten times or more. The chain employs TRBV5-1 and TRBJ2-1; D possibly corresponds to TRBD1 (6 bases). The length of the CDR3 is 13 residues. The V end lost 6 bases, the J end lost 9 bases, and 16 bases lay between the germline ends. In germline, CDR1 is SGHRS, CDR2 YFSETQ. This chain's CDR3 is CASTPRGFGEQFF. DNA of the CDR3: TGCGCCAGCACCCCAAGGGGGTTCGGTGAGCAGTTCTTC.

This clonotype has ten or more counts. The CDR3: CASSIQGGDEQFF. CDR3 DNA sequence: TGCGCCAGCAGCATCCAAGGGGGCGATGAGCAGTTCTTC. This sequence joins TRBV5-1 and TRBJ2-1, with TRBD1 identical over 7 bases. The CDR3 extends over 13 amino acids. Germline V CDR1 and CDR2: SGHRS, YFSETQ. V shed 4 bases, J shed 8 bases, and the junction held 6 bases outside the gene matches.

There are many counts of this clonotype. The chain has TRBV7-2 and TRBJ2-7; TRBD2 matches at 12 bases. Germline CDR1 and CDR2: SGHTA and FQGNSA. The CDR3 has 14 residues. V was clipped by 4 bases and J by 9 bases; unmatched bases: 7. CDR3 in DNA: TGTGCCAGCAGCTCACGGACTAGCGGGGCCCCGCAGTACTTC. It encodes CASSSRTSGAPQYF. The full variable domain, in which reference TRBV7-2 and TRBJ2-7 provide the parts outside the CDR3, is GAGVSQSPSNKVTEKGKDVELRCDPISGHTALYWYRQSLGQGLEFLIYFQGNSAPDKSGLPSDRFSAERTGGSVSTLTIQRTQQEDSAVYLCASSSRTSGAPQYFGPGTRLTVT.

This clonotype came up many times. The chain uses TRBV12-3 or TRBV12-4 and TRBJ2-7, with TRBD1 matching 10 bases. The CDR3 is 14 residues long. Trimming at V came to 6 bases and at J to 6 bases, leaving 8 bases not matched to a gene. The CDR3 nucleotides are TGTGCCAGCAGAGCCTACGACAGGGGGCTCGAGCAGTACTTC. This codes for CASRAYDRGLEQYF.